The clone carrying this T cell receptor (beta chain) was observed a single time. The data belong to a study of control samples from healthy donors and cancer patients. Clones were read by immunoSEQ multiplex PCR, and TCRdb kept only the in-frame ones, dropping some. This sample has about 410,000 clones, with 80% to 95% found just once. The material sequenced was PBMCs. The sequence was obtained from a man aged 35 to 55 with head and neck cancer.

The CDR3 bases are TGTGCCAGCAGTCCCTACCCCTTGAGCGGGAGGGCCGGGGAGCAGTACTTC. Residues: CASSPYPLSGRAGEQYF. The J gene is TRBJ2-7, the V gene TRBV27, with 10 bases matching TRBD2. Germline values: CDR1 MNHEY, CDR2 SMNVEV (reference sequence). The CDR3 consists of 17 residues. Germline trimming cut 5 bases from V and 7 bases from J; bases unmatched to any gene: 17.